The 12 T cell receptor beta chains in this list originate from one sample, sequenced in a study of cytomegalovirus exposure and HLA in healthy donors. The PCR was carried out with 60 Vbeta primers and 13 Jbeta primers. This table comes from immunoSEQ multiplex PCR, and its TCRdb copy is limited to in-frame clones, with some not included. The repertoire holds around 130,000 clones, 80% to 85% seen once, with roughly 1.2% in the top ten. Sequencing was done on a sample of PBMCs. The source of these receptors is a boy aged 5-17 years in good health and CMV-seronegative.

The chain uses TRBV6-5 and TRBJ2-3; 10 nucleotides line up with TRBD2. J lost 6 bases, V lost 4 bases, and 10 bases had no gene match. The CDR3 runs 16 residues. Germline CDR1 MNHEY, CDR2 SVGAGI. This CDR3 is CASSSSGTSVSDTQYF. The DNA of the CDR3 is TGTGCCAGCAGTTCGTCCGGGACTAGCGTGTCGGATACGCAGTATTTT.

This clone was picked up a small number of times. This chain joins TRBV6-5 and TRBJ1-1; no firm D call. The CDR3 runs to 13 residues. CDR1 is MNHEY, CDR2 SVGAGI, per germline. V lost 6 bases and J 8 bases, leaving 16 bases between the germline ends. This CDR3 is CASRARVAHEAFF. CDR3 DNA: TGTGCCAGCAGAGCTCGAGTAGCCCACGAAGCTTTCTTT.

This sequence joins TRBV19 and TRBJ2-7, with TRBD1 identical over 7 bases. V lost 3 bases and J lost 0; bases outside the gene matches: 2. This CDR3 is 14 amino acids long. CDR1 is LNHDA, CDR2 SQIVND, per germline (reference sequence). The CDR3 loop is CASSMTGSSYEQYF. Written as DNA, the CDR3 is TGTGCCAGTAGTATGACAGGGAGCTCCTACGAGCAGTACTTC.

The chain couples TRBV5-4 to TRBJ2-1, with TRBD2 matching over 10 bases. Trimming removed 4 bases from V and 10 bases from J; junction bases left unmatched: 14. Germline loops: CDR1 SGHNT, CDR2 YYREEE (reference sequence). The CDR3 contains 16 residues. DNA of the CDR3: TGTGCCAGCAGCCACGAATCCAGCGGGAGGGCTGACGAGCAGTTCTTC. Its protein is CASSHESSGRADEQFF. Together with reference TRBV5-4 and TRBJ2-1, the CDR3 gives the full variable domain: ETGVTQSPTHLIKTRGQQVTLRCSSQSGHNTVSWYQQALGQGPQFIFQYYREEENGRGNFPPRFSGLQFPNYSSELNVNALELDDSALYLCASSHESSGRADEQFFGPGTRLTVL.

The chain couples TRBV30 to TRBJ2-5; TRBD2 might be the D (5 bases). This CDR3 is 13 amino acids long. CDR1 is GTSNPN, CDR2 SVGIG, per germline (reference sequence). The ends were cut back, 5 bases at V and 11 bases at J, with 21 bases in the middle. The CDR3: CAWDRDLPGEQYF. CDR3 DNA: TGTGCCTGGGACCGGGATCTACCGGGTGAGCAGTACTTC.

The chain has TRBV4-3 and TRBJ1-5, with D tentatively TRBD1 (5 bases). CDR1 is LGHNA, CDR2 YSLEER, per germline. V shed 0 bases and J shed 4 bases, with 10 bases lying between them. The CDR3 totals 15 residues. CDR3 sequence: CASSQDRTPNQPQHF. For the CDR3, the DNA is TGCGCCAGCAGCCAAGACCGGACACCAAATCAGCCCCAGCATTTT.

This clone is a singleton in its sample. The chain uses TRBV4-2 and TRBJ2-7, with D tentatively TRBD2 (5 bases). Germline assignment: CDR1 LGHNA and CDR2 YNFKEQ. The V and J ends lost 3 bases and 2 bases respectively, with 14 bases between them. The CDR3 consists of 15 residues. The CDR3 coding sequence is TGTGCCAGCAGCCACTGGGAGCGTCGCCCCTACGAGCAGTACTTC. The encoded protein is CASSHWERRPYEQYF.

The CDR3: CASSFGAGGQPQHF. In DNA form, the CDR3 reads TGTGCCAGCAGTTTCGGGGCAGGGGGACAGCCCCAGCATTTT. The chain has TRBV11-2 and TRBJ1-5, with 7 bases aligning to TRBD1. Trimming took 6 bases from V and 7 from J; bases not matched to a gene: 9. The length of the CDR3 is 14 residues. The germline V gene has CDR1 SGHAT and CDR2 FQNNGV.

The rearrangement joins TRBV7-7 to TRBJ2-2; TRBD2 agrees at 15 bases. The CDR3 contains 19 residues. The germline gives CDR1 SSHAT, CDR2 FNYEAQ (reference sequence). V shed 5 bases and J 6 bases; nucleotides not matched to a gene: 13. The CDR3 loop reads CASSPPGLAGGPDAGELFF. The CDR3 nucleotides read TGTGCCAGCAGCCCCCCCGGACTAGCGGGAGGGCCAGACGCCGGGGAGCTGTTTTTT. Supplemented by reference TRBV7-7 and TRBJ2-2, the full variable domain reads GAGVSQSPRYKVTKRGQDVTLRCDPISSHATLYWYQQALGQGPEFLTYFNYEAQPDKSGLPSDRFSAERPEGSISTLTIQRTEQRDSAMYRCASSPPGLAGGPDAGELFFGEGSRLTVL.

The chain joins TRBV18 to TRBJ2-2; possible D gene TRBD2, 6 bases. There are 14 residues in the CDR3. Germline V lookup: CDR1 KGHSH, CDR2 LQKENI. Trimming pared 11 bases from V and 4 bases from J, leaving 17 bases between. The CDR3 loop is CAAGRTGGTGELFF. The CDR3 coding sequence is TGTGCCGCCGGGAGAACAGGAGGCACCGGGGAGCTGTTTTTT.

This chain links TRBV6-4 with TRBJ2-1; 10 nucleotides align to TRBD2. The CDR3 spans 15 residues. The germline gives CDR1 MRHNA, CDR2 SNTAGT. V lost 3 bases, J lost 4 bases, and 3 bases stayed unmatched. The CDR3 sequence is CASSDSGRNYNEQFF. The CDR3 nucleotides are TGTGCCAGCAGTGATAGCGGGAGGAATTACAATGAGCAGTTCTTC.

The chain is built from TRBV30 and TRBJ2-7; TRBD1 matches 9 bases. Germline V CDR1 and CDR2: GTSNPN, SVGIG (reference sequence). This CDR3 is 13 amino acids long. V dropped 5 bases and J dropped 0; count of bases not matched to a gene: 2. The CDR3 loop reads CAWSGQGSYEQYF. CDR3 nucleotide sequence: TGTGCCTGGTCGGGACAGGGCTCCTACGAGCAGTACTTC.